This is a list of T cell receptor beta chains from one sample in a study of control samples from healthy donors and cancer patients. Sequencing used immunoSEQ multiplex PCR; TCRdb keeps in-frame clones, though not all of them. The sample has around 42,000 clones, approximately 87% seen once; the top ten hold 47%. The sample consisted of blood. All receptors derive from a man aged 55 to 70 in good health. Both conserved end residues are part of each CDR3. Fields, in order: V gene, J gene, clone size, CDR3 protein. Not every row has a clone size; where given, it reads once, few, many or a size class.

TRBV27,TRBJ2-2,-,CASSLLRNTGELFF
TRBV6-6,TRBJ1-2,-,CASSYGGENYGYTF
TRBV14,TRBJ1-2,-,CASSQDRAYGYTF
TRBV4-3,TRBJ2-1,once,CASSQGMGNTYNEQFF
TRBV2,TRBJ2-1,-,CASSISGGAPNNEQFF
TRBV7-6,TRBJ1-4,-,CASSLRGNNEKLFF
TRBV7-2,TRBJ2-5,-,CASSLNGGEETQYF
TRBV5-8,TRBJ1-2,-,CASSLSGQGGSGNYGYTF
TRBV28,TRBJ1-1,-,CASSLRQITEAFF
TRBV7-2,TRBJ1-1,-,CASSLDMNTEAFF
TRBV28,TRBJ1-1,-,CASKTGQGAGRNTEAFF
TRBV5-1,TRBJ2-5,-,CASSLRSSEETQYF
TRBV2,TRBJ1-4,-,CASSGTRIREKLFF
TRBV15,TRBJ1-5,-,CATSRDRGRSGNQPQHF
TRBV3-1/TRBV3-2,TRBJ1-6,-,CASSQGIRSYNSPLHF
TRBV6-6,TRBJ2-7,-,CASSYTGGVGSYEQYF
TRBV24-1,TRBJ2-1,few,CATSELAGSGDYNEQFF
TRBV5-4,TRBJ2-3,-,CASSPYLSGTDTQYF
TRBV11-2,TRBJ1-3,-,CASSLESTGNTIYF
TRBV19,TRBJ1-2,-,CASSKMGQRSYGYTF
TRBV6-2/TRBV6-3,TRBJ2-2,-,CASSYLRGLSGELFF
TRBV5-1,TRBJ1-1,-,CASSVTGRVNTEAFF
TRBV7-6,TRBJ2-5,once,CASSVSPGQQETQYF
TRBV18,TRBJ1-2,once,CASSRRQGARNYGYTF
TRBV7-2,TRBJ1-6,-,CASSFLSQGDYNSPLHF
TRBV5-1,TRBJ1-2,-,CASSLDGTGHTLSKYGYTF
TRBV2,TRBJ2-2,few,CASSGIPDRGTTGELFF
TRBV6-2/TRBV6-3,TRBJ2-7,-,CASSHNRGDEQYF
TRBV27,TRBJ2-3,-,CASSDQNTDTQYF
TRBV11-2,TRBJ2-3,-,CASSRELRGSDTQYF
TRBV6-5,TRBJ1-3,-,CATTQRAIYF
TRBV11-2,TRBJ1-2,once,CASSLGRAGYTF
TRBV5-1,TRBJ1-6,-,CASSFRDSLNPRGSPLHF
TRBV12-3/TRBV12-4,TRBJ2-5,-,CASREGTEETQYF
TRBV5-1,TRBJ1-1,few,CASSLMGTGAGTEAFF
TRBV6-5,TRBJ1-1,-,CASSYSARGGESFF
TRBV30,TRBJ2-2,-,CAWSGGGTGELFF
TRBV28,TRBJ1-5,-,CASRSVGRGPLDQPQHF
TRBV9,TRBJ1-1,-,CASSVEAGRPAFF
TRBV7-3,TRBJ2-7,once,CASSPSGGSSYEQYF
TRBV9,TRBJ2-3,few,CASSVVEGSFTDTQYF
TRBV5-1,TRBJ2-7,once,CASRPGQISDEQYF
TRBV2,TRBJ2-7,once,CASSTWTETYEQYF
TRBV5-4,TRBJ1-3,once,CASSHALKGDTIYF
TRBV2,TRBJ2-6,few,CASRLQGWAGANVLTF
TRBV6-5,TRBJ1-2,-,CASSTHINYGYTF
TRBV7-6,TRBJ2-1,-,CASSLVGGSGGAPEQFF
TRBV2,TRBJ1-1,-,CASSGQGGDTEAFF
TRBV7-2,TRBJ2-1,once,CASSQRYEQFF
TRBV23-1,TRBJ2-3,-,CASSQSGAPKGTDTQYF